The 15 T cell receptor beta chains below come from one sample, sequenced in a study of cytomegalovirus exposure and HLA in healthy donors. 13 Jbeta primers and 60 Vbeta primers were used for the PCR. Method: immunoSEQ multiplex PCR; TCRdb's copy keeps in-frame clones and lacks some. Among more than 75,000 clones listed, 79% were seen once. The specimen sequenced was PBMCs. All receptors derive from a woman between 40 and 55 years old in good health and CMV-seropositive.

This clone was seen a few times. The chain uses TRBV28 and TRBJ1-2; a weak D match, TRBD1 (6 bases). Per germline, CDR1 MDHEN and CDR2 SYDVKM. The CDR3 sequence is 12 residues long. V was pared by 10 bases and J by 4 bases, with 13 bases between. The chain's CDR3 is CATRRGPYGYTF. DNA of the CDR3: TGTGCCACACGCAGGGGCCCCTATGGCTACACCTTC.

The genes are TRBV30 and TRBJ2-7, with 8 bases aligning to TRBD2. CDR3 size: 14 residues. From germline, CDR1 is GTSNPN and CDR2 SVGIG (reference sequence). The V segment lost 1 base and the J segment 5 bases; nucleotides outside the gene matches: 7. The CDR3 here is CAWSAGLASHEQYF. CDR3 DNA sequence: TGTGCCTGGAGTGCTGGACTAGCTTCCCACGAGCAGTACTTC.

This chain connects TRBV15 to TRBJ2-1, with D maybe TRBD1 (6 bases). The V end was cut by 0 bases, the J end by 9 bases, with 21 bases between. This CDR3 is 17 amino acids long. CDR1 and CDR2 (germline): LNHNV, YYDKDF (reference sequence). CDR3 sequence reads: CATSRELRAGDNSEQFF. For the CDR3, the DNA is TGTGCCACCAGCAGAGAGCTTAGGGCAGGGGATAATAGTGAGCAGTTCTTC.

V and J are TRBV7-8 and TRBJ2-1, with 7 bases fitting TRBD2. In germline, CDR1 is SGHVS, CDR2 FQNEAQ. This CDR3 spans 16 amino acids. V gave up 5 bases and J gave up 2 bases; unmatched junction bases: 9. The CDR3: CASSPEGLRTYNEQFF. DNA of the CDR3: TGTGCCAGCAGCCCGGAGGGACTACGAACCTACAATGAGCAGTTCTTC.

V is TRBV6-6 and J is TRBJ1-5; D might be TRBD1 (5 bases). Trimming removed 2 bases at V and 4 bases at J, with 9 bases between. Per germline, CDR1 MNHNY and CDR2 SVGAGI (reference sequence). This CDR3 is 14 amino acids long. The CDR3 region has the DNA TGTGCCAGCAGTTACGACAGAACTAATCAGCCCCAGCATTTT. This encodes CASSYDRTNQPQHF.

The CDR3 loop reads CASSLEGRGMNTEAFF. The CDR3 bases are TGTGCCAGCAGCTTGGAGGGGAGGGGTATGAACACTGAAGCTTTCTTT. The chain carries TRBV5-4 and TRBJ1-1; a weak D match, TRBD1 (5 bases). This CDR3 has 16 residues. Looked up from germline, CDR1 is SGHNT and CDR2 is YYREEE (reference sequence). V lost 0 bases to trimming and J lost 0 bases, with 12 bases between them. Filled out from reference TRBV5-4 and TRBJ1-1, the complete variable domain reads ETGVTQSPTHLIKTRGQQVTLRCSSQSGHNTVSWYQQALGQGPQFIFQYYREEENGRGNFPPRFSGLQFPNYSSELNVNALELDDSALYLCASSLEGRGMNTEAFFGQGTRLTVV.

The chain combines TRBV15 with TRBJ2-1; the match to TRBD2 covers 8 bases. Trimming removed 4 bases from V and 4 bases from J; junction bases left unmatched: 6. Germline loops: CDR1 LNHNV, CDR2 YYDKDF (reference sequence). CDR3 size: 15 residues. The CDR3 sequence: CATSTTGTRYNEQFF. DNA of the CDR3: TGTGCCACCAGCACAACCGGGACTAGATACAATGAGCAGTTCTTC.

This CDR3 reads CASSKGQGAPSDTQYF. CDR3 bases: TGTGCCAGTAGTAAGGGACAGGGGGCGCCGTCAGATACGCAGTATTTT. The genes are TRBV19 and TRBJ2-3; 12 positions agree with TRBD1. The CDR3 totals 16 residues. Trimming removed 4 bases from V and 4 bases from J; junction bases left unmatched: 6. Germline CDR1 reads LNHDA; CDR2 reads SQIVND (reference sequence).

The chain combines TRBV5-6 with TRBJ2-7, with TRBD1 matching over 11 bases. V shed 2 bases, J shed 6 bases, and the junction held 4 bases outside the gene matches. The CDR3 is 14 amino acids. Germline values: CDR1 SGHDT, CDR2 YYEEEE. CDR3 loop: CASSFGQGAGEQYF. As DNA, the CDR3 is TGTGCCAGCAGCTTCGGACAGGGGGCCGGCGAGCAGTACTTC.

The CDR3 spells CASSLGGDTNYGYTF. In nucleotides, the CDR3 is TGTGCCAGCAGCTTGGGGGGAGACACTAACTATGGCTACACCTTC. The V call is TRBV5-5, the J call TRBJ1-2; D unclear. Trimming left V 0 bases short and J 0 bases short, with 9 bases between. Germline assignment: CDR1 SGHKS and CDR2 YYEKEE (reference sequence). The CDR3 extends over 15 amino acids.

The genes are TRBV13 and TRBJ2-7; 8 bases are a match to TRBD2. This CDR3 region has 14 residues. The V segment lost 5 bases and the J segment 5 bases; nucleotides outside the gene matches: 8. CDR1 PRHDT and CDR2 FYEKMQ come from the germline V gene (reference sequence). The CDR3 DNA reads TGTGCCAGCAGCCCGGGACTAGGCCGTCACGAGCAGTACTTC. This translates into CASSPGLGRHEQYF.

V and J are TRBV27 and TRBJ2-7, with TRBD2 as a possible D gene (6 bases). The CDR3 totals 18 residues. Germline CDR1 is MNHEY and CDR2 is SMNVEV (reference sequence). Deletions cut 2 bases from V and 1 base from J, with 21 bases between. The CDR3 spells CASSLAKLGGRKSYEQYF. DNA for the CDR3: TGTGCCAGCAGTTTAGCGAAGTTGGGAGGACGTAAATCCTACGAGCAGTACTTC.

This sequence joins TRBV9 and TRBJ2-7, with TRBD2 matching over 9 bases. With V trimmed by 4 bases and J by 4 bases, 3 bases remained unmatched. This CDR3 has 13 residues. Germline CDR1 SGDLS, CDR2 YYNGEE. In nucleotides, the CDR3 is TGTGCCAGCAGCCTACTAGCGGGTTACGAGCAGTACTTC. The encoded protein is CASSLLAGYEQYF.

This chain links TRBV12-5 with TRBJ1-6; TRBD1 matches 7 bases. The J segment lost 0 bases and the V segment lost 4 bases, leaving 0 bases of the junction unmatched. CDR3 length equals 15 residues. Germline assignment: CDR1 LGHNT and CDR2 FRNRAP. The CDR3 DNA reads as TGTGCTAGTGGTTCAGGGGGCTCCTATAATTCACCCCTCCACTTT. Encoded protein: CASGSGGSYNSPLHF.

The chain employs TRBV9 and TRBJ1-3; D gene uncertain. The CDR3 has 12 residues. Per the germline V gene, CDR1 is SGDLS and CDR2 is YYNGEE. Trimming removed 4 bases from V and 4 bases from J, with 6 bases in between. The CDR3 loop reads CASSPSGNTIYF. The DNA of the CDR3 is TGTGCCAGCAGCCCCTCGGGAAACACCATATATTTT.